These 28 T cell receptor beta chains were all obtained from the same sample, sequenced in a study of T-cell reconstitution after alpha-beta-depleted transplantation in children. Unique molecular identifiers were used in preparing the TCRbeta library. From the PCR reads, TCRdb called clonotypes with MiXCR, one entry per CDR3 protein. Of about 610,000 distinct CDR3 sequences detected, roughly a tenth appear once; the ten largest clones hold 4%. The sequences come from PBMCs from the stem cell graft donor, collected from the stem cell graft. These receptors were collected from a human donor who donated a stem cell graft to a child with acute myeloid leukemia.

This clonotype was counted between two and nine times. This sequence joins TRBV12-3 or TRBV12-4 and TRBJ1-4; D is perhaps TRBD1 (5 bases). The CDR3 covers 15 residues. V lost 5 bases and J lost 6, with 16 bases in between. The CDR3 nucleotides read TGTGCCAGCAGTCCTTTAGGGGTTCTAGATGAAAAACTGTTTTTT. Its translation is CASSPLGVLDEKLFF.

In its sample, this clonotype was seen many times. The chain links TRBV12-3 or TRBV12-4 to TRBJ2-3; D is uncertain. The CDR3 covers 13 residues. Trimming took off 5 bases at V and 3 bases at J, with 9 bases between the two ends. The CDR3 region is CASSPPGTDTQYF. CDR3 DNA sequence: TGTGCCAGCAGTCCCCCGGGTACAGATACGCAGTATTTT.

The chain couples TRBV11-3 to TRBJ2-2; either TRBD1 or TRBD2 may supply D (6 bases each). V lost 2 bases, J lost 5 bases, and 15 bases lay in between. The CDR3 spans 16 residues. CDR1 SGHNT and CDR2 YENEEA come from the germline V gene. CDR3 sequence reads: CASSLYGGGGTGELFF. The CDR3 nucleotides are TGTGCCAGCAGCTTATACGGCGGAGGGGGTACCGGGGAGCTGTTTTTT.

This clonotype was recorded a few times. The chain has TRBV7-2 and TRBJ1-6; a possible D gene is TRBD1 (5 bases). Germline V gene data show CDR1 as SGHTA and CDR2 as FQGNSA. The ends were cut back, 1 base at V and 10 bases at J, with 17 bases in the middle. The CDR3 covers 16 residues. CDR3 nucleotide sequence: TGTGCCAGCAGCTTAGTTGGGGCCGGAGGGGAGTCACCCCTCCACTTT. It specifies CASSLVGAGGESPLHF.

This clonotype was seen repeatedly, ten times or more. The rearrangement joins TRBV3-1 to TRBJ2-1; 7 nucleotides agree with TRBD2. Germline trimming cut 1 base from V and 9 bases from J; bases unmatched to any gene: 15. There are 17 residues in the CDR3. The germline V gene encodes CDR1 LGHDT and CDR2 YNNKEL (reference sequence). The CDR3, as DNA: TGTGCCAGCAGCCAAGCGGCGGGGACTACCATTGGGGGTGAGCAGTTCTTC. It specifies CASSQAAGTTIGGEQFF.

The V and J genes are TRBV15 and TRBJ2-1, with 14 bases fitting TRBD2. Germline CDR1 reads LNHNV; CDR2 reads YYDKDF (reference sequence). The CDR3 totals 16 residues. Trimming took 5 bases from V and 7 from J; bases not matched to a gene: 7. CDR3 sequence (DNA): TGTGCCACCAGCTCCCTTAGGACTAGCGGGAGGAATGAGCAGTTCTTC. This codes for CATSSLRTSGRNEQFF.

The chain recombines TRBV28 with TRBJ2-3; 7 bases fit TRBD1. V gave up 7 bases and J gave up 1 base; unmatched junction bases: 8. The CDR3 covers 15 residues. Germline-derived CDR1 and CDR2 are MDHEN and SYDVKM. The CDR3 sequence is CASTIRDSRTDTQYF. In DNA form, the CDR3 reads TGTGCCAGCACCATCCGGGACAGTCGCACAGATACGCAGTATTTT.

DNA for the CDR3: TGTGCCATCAGTGACGGCGGGAGGGCGGATAACGAGCAGTTCTTC. It yields the protein CAISDGGRADNEQFF. The rearrangement links TRBV10-3 to TRBJ2-1, with 9 bases aligning to TRBD2. The CDR3 is 15 amino acids. Per the germline V gene, CDR1 is ENHRY and CDR2 is SYGVKD. Trimming cost V 3 bases and J 10 bases; bases outside gene matches: 10.

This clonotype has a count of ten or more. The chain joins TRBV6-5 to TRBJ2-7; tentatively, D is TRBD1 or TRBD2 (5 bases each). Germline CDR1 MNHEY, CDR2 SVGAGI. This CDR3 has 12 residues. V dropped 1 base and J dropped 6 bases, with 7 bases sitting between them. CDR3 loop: CASSYWDGEQYF. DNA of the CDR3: TGTGCCAGCAGTTACTGGGACGGCGAGCAGTACTTC.

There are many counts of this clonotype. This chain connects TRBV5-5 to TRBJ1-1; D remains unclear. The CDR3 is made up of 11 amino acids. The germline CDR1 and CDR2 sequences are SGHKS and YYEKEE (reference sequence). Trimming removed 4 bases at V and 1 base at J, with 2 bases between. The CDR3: CASSKNTEAFF. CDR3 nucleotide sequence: TGTGCCAGCAGCAAGAACACTGAAGCTTTCTTT.

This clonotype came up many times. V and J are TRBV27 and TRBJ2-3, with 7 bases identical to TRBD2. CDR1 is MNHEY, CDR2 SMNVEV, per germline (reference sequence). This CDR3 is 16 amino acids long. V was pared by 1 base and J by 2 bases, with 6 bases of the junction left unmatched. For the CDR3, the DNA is TGTGCCAGCAGTTTATATGGGGGAGGGGCCACAGATACGCAGTATTTT. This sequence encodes CASSLYGGGATDTQYF.

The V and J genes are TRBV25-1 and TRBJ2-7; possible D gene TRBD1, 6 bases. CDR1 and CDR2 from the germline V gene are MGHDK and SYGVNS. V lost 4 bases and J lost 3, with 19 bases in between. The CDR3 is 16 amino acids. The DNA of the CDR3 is TGTGCCAGCAGTGGCCCGCACAGGGCCCCAGGCTACGAGCAGTACTTC. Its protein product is CASSGPHRAPGYEQYF.

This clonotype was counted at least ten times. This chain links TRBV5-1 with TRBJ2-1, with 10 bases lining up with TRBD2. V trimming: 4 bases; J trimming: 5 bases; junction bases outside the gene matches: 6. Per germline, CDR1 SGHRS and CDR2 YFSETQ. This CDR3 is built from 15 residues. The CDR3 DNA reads TGCGCCAGCAGCCAGCTAGCGGGAGTTAACAATGAGCAGTTCTTC. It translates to CASSQLAGVNNEQFF.

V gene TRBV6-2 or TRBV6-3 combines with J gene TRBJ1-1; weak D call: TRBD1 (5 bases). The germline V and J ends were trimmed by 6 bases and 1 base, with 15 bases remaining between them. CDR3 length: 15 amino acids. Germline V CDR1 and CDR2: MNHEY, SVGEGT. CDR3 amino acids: CASRLPGLRNTEAFF. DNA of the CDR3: TGTGCCAGCAGACTCCCGGGACTCAGGAACACTGAAGCTTTCTTT.

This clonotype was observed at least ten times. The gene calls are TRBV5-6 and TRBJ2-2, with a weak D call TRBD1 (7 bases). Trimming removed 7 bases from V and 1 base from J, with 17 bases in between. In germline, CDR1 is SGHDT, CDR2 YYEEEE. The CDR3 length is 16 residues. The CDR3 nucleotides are TGTGCCAGCGGCCCCTACCAGGGGGGGAACACCGGGGAGCTGTTTTTT. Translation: CASGPYQGGNTGELFF. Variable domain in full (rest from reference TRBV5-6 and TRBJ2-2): DAGVTQSPTHLIKTRGQQVTLRCSPKSGHDTVSWYQQALGQGPQFIFQYYEEEERQRGNFPDRFSGHQFPNYSSELNVNALLLGDSALYLCASGPYQGGNTGELFFGEGSRLTVL.

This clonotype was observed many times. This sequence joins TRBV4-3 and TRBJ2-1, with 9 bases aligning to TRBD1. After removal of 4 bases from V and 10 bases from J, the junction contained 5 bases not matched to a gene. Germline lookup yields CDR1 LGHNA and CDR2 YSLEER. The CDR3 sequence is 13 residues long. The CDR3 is CASSPRTGGEQFF. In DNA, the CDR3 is TGCGCCAGCAGCCCTCGAACAGGGGGCGAGCAGTTCTTC.

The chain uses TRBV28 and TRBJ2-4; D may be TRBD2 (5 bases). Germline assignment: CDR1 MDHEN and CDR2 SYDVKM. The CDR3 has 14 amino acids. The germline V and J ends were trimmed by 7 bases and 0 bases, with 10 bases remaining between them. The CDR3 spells CASTKAGAKNIQYF. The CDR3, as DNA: TGTGCCAGCACAAAGGCGGGAGCCAAAAACATTCAGTACTTC. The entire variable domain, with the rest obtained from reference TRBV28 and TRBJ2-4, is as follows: DVKVTQSSRYLVKRTGEKVFLECVQDMDHENMFWYRQDPGLGLRLIYFSYDVKMKEKGDIPEGYSVSREKKERFSLILESASTNQTSMYLCASTKAGAKNIQYFGAGTRLSVL.

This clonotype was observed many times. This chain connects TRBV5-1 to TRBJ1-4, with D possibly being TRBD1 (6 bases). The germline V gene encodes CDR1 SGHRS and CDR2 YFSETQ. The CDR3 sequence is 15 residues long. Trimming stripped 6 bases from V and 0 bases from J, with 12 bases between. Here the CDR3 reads CASNTGTSTNEKLFF. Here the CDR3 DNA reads TGCGCCAGCAACACAGGGACTTCAACTAATGAAAAACTGTTTTTT. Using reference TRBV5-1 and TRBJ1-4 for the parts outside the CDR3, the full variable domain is KAGVTQTPRYLIKTRGQQVTLSCSPISGHRSVSWYQQTPGQGLQFLFEYFSETQRNKGNFPGRFSGRQFSNSRSEMNVSTLELGDSALYLCASNTGTSTNEKLFFGSGTQLSVL.

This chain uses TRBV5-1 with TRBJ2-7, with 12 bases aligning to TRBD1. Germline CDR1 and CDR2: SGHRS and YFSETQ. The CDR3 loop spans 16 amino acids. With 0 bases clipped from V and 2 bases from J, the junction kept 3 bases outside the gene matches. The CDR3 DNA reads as TGCGCCAGCAGCTTGGAAGGGACAGGGGGCCCCTACGAGCAGTACTTC. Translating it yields CASSLEGTGGPYEQYF. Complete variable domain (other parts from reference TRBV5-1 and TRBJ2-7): KAGVTQTPRYLIKTRGQQVTLSCSPISGHRSVSWYQQTPGQGLQFLFEYFSETQRNKGNFPGRFSGRQFSNSRSEMNVSTLELGDSALYLCASSLEGTGGPYEQYFGPGTRLTVT.

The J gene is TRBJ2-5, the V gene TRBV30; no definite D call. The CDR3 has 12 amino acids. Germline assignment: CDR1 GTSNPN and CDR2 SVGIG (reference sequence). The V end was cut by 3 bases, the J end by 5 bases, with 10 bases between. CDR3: CAWRDLKETQYF. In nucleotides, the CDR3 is TGTGCCTGGAGGGACCTCAAGGAGACCCAGTACTTC.

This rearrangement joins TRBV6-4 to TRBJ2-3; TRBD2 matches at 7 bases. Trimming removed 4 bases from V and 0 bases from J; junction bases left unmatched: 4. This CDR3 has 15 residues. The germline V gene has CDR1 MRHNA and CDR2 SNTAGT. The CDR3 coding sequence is TGTGCCAGCAGTGCAATCGGGGGGAGCACAGATACGCAGTATTTT. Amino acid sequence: CASSAIGGSTDTQYF.

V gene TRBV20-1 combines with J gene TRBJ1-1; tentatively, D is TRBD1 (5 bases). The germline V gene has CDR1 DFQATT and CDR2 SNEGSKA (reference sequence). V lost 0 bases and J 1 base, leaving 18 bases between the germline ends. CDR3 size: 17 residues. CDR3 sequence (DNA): TGCAGTGCTAGAGACCTTGCATCTGGACATTCGAACACTGAAGCTTTCTTT. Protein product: CSARDLASGHSNTEAFF.

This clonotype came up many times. In DNA form, the CDR3 reads TGTGCCAGCAGTCCCCGGAGCGGGAGAGGCACAGATACGCAGTATTTT. Translated: CASSPRSGRGTDTQYF. The chain links TRBV27 to TRBJ2-3; 8 bases align to TRBD2. This CDR3 region has 16 residues. The V gene's germline CDR1 is MNHEY and CDR2 SMNVEV (reference sequence). The J segment lost 1 base and the V segment lost 5 bases, leaving 8 bases of the junction unmatched.

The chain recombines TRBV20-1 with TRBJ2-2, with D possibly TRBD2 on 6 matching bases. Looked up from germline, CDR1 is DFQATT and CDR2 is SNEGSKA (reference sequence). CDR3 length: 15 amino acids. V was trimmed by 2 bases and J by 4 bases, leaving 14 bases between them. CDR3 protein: CSARTGGTLTGELFF. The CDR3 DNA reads TGCAGTGCTAGAACTGGGGGGACGCTCACCGGGGAGCTGTTTTTT.

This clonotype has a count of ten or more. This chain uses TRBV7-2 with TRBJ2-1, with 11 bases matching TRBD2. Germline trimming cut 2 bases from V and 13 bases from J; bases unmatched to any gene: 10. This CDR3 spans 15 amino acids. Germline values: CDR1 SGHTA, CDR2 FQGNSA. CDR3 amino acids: CASSLQTSGDPFQFF. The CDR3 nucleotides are TGTGCCAGCAGCTTACAGACTAGCGGGGACCCTTTCCAGTTCTTC.

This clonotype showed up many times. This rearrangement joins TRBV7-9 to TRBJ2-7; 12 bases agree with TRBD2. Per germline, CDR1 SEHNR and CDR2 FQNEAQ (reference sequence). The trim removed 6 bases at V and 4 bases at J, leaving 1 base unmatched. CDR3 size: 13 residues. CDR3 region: CASRTSGSYEQYF. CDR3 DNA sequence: TGTGCCAGCAGGACTAGCGGGAGTTACGAGCAGTACTTC.

CDR3 nucleotide sequence: TGCAGCACTAGAACAGGGAGGAACACCGGGGAGCTGTTTTTT. Protein product: CSTRTGRNTGELFF. The chain joins TRBV29-1 to TRBJ2-2; D possibly corresponds to TRBD1 (6 bases). The CDR3 loop spans 14 amino acids. V gave up 8 bases and J gave up 1 base, with 14 bases separating them. Germline V lookup: CDR1 SQVTM, CDR2 ANQGSEA.

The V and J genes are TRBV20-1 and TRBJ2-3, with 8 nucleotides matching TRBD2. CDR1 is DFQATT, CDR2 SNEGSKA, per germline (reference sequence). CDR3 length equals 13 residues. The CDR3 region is CSGEAGGTDTQYF. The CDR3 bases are TGCAGCGGTGAAGCGGGGGGCACAGATACGCAGTATTTT.